This T cell receptor beta chain was found in a study of T cells in Graves' hyperthyroidism and ophthalmopathy (dated by TCRdb to the late 2010s). Describing the broader study: Peripheral blood samples were taken at initial diagnosis, before any treatment was given. TCR V-J signatures able to tell the groups apart were searched for in a discovery cohort of approximately 95 patients, of whom more than 40 had Graves' ophthalmopathy and around 56 had stable Graves' hyperthyroidism. The 90 to 100 discovery patients were randomly divided into training and test sets at a 7:3 ratio. After sampling, hyperthyroidism patients received methimazole starting at 30 mg daily, and ophthalmopathy patients received high-dose intravenous methylprednisolone. Prospective prediction of ophthalmopathy was tested in an independent validation cohort consisting of 18 to 20 hyperthyroidism patients and some 15 patients who later progressed to ophthalmopathy. The paper describes TCR Vbeta CDR3 sequencing of 140 or so peripheral blood samples, made up of some 40 ophthalmopathy patients, around 78 hyperthyroidism patients and around 17 progressor patients. In addition, the study compared T-cell repertoires in thyroid tissue and in blood from six Graves' hyperthyroidism patients. Here is what the overall study found, with its caveats: Sample size was not statistically predetermined, and investigators were not blinded to group allocation. In cross-validation, a model built on a 13 V-J signature told ophthalmopathy apart from stable hyperthyroidism with approximately 91% sensitivity and approximately 84% specificity, and in testing the same model reached 80%/75%. In validation, the model predicted progression to ophthalmopathy with 55% to 71% sensitivity and less than 75% specificity, a median of 6.5 months before onset. Blood samples also contained most of the expanded thyroid clonotypes (frequency above 0.001), which suggests that blood repertoires may reflect thyroid immune responses.

With respect to this clonotype: This receptor's antigen is unknown. No base quality information exists; no much larger clone differs at one position.

Stable Graves' hyperthyroidism was defined as no progression to ophthalmopathy during 18 months of follow-up. Hyperthyroidism patients were newly diagnosed, had a disease duration of under 2 months, and were aged 18 to 65 years. Exclusion was applied to patients with uncontrolled infections, other autoimmune diseases, pregnancy or lactation. Diagnoses were based on clinical symptoms, serum thyroxine and TRAb, thyroid ultrasound and orbital computed tomography. Ficoll-Paque density gradient centrifugation was used to isolate PBMCs from 8 to 10 ml of fresh peripheral blood. Total RNA was extracted with Trizol reagent, and quality was checked on an Agilent 2100 Bioanalyzer. The TCR beta CDR3 regions were amplified from the RNA transcripts. The first round of RT-PCR for the TCR CDR3 was performed with the HTBI primer set and the Qiagen OneStep RT-PCR kit. The libraries were constructed in a second round of multiplex PCR and then size-selected and purified. The libraries were sequenced on an Illumina HiSeq2000 using paired-end 100 bp reads. As for how the authors treated the data: Raw data were processed with SOAPnuke, discarding reads with adapters, uncalled bases, mean Phred below 15, or no exact constant-primer or identifier match. High-quality paired reads were merged with COPE v1.2.5, and unique nucleotide sequences were defined as clonotypes. MiTCR v1.1 was used to align clonotypes to the IMGT TRBV, TRBD and TRBJ reference segments. The analysis included only V-J combinations with a frequency above 0.0001, which together covered more than 99% of the repertoires. A TCS score was defined as the ratio of F50 (clonal expansion) to E x V (chaos), with BLOSUM62-based TCRdist applied between CDR3 peptides within each V-J. Welch's t-statistics and random forest reduced just over 500 V-J features to roughly 13, which were used in a naive Bayes classifier (R e1071). The similarity between thyroid and blood repertoires was quantified using the Morisita-Horn index. TCRdb's own reprocessing of the public reads used fastp at Q25 and MiXCR and kept productive beta chains. Each CDR3 protein gets just one entry, which takes the most common genes and DNA from the rows behind it. The V and J calls and clone size are TCRdb's, not the authors'. Counted in this sample were over 700,000 distinct CDR3 sequences; about 38% of them appeared once. Approximately 8.7% of the sample lies in the top ten.

The clonotype comes from a man in his late teens or twenties with Graves' hyperthyroidism. The sample taken for sequencing was blood.

The CDR3 corresponds to CASSKSGQGEAFF. The DNA sequence is as follows: TGTGCCAGTAGCAAATCGGGACAGGGAGAAGCTTTCTTT. This receptor chain uses TRBV19 and TRBJ1-1; 9 central nucleotides agree with TRBD1. The germline V gene (reference sequence) specifies LNHDA as CDR1 and SQIVND as CDR2. The CDR3 goes from the cysteine to the phenylalanine over 13 residues. The read is trimmed to its CDR3 DNA, 39 bases read in frame from base 1. V lost 6 bases and J lost 8 bases, and the count of bases not matched to a germline gene is 7.